These T cell receptor beta chains were read from a single sample in a study of T cells in Graves' hyperthyroidism and ophthalmopathy. TCRdb recomputed calls from the multiplex PCR reads with MiXCR, one row per CDR3 protein. The sample holds about 520,000 distinct CDR3 sequences, about a fifth seen once. The sequenced sample was blood. The receptors come from a young man with Graves' hyperthyroidism. Each CDR3 is given with its conserved first and last residue. The order of the fields is J gene, D gene, clone size, V gene, CDR3 protein, CDR3 DNA. D genes are given only for firm matches. Size is stated for part of the rows, as once, few or many counts, or as a class when the clone is expanded.

J gene: TRBJ2-7; D gene: NA; clone size: NA; V gene: TRBV11-2; CDR3 protein: CASSLAGNRYEQYF; CDR3 DNA: TGTGCCAGCAGCTTAGCGGGGAATCGGTACGAGCAGTACTTC
J gene: TRBJ1-1; D gene: NA; clone size: few; V gene: TRBV18; CDR3 protein: CASSPSGYRVMNTEAFF; CDR3 DNA: TGTGCCAGCTCACCATCCGGCTACAGGGTTATGAACACTGAAGCTTTCTTT
J gene: TRBJ1-1; D gene: NA; clone size: NA; V gene: TRBV5-1; CDR3 protein: CASSLDSHSNTEAFF; CDR3 DNA: TGCGCCAGCAGCTTGGACAGCCACAGCAACACTGAAGCTTTCTTT
J gene: TRBJ2-7; D gene: TRBD1; clone size: many; V gene: TRBV28; CDR3 protein: CASSPLTGDEQYF; CDR3 DNA: TGTGCCAGCAGCCCCTTGACAGGGGACGAGCAGTACTTC
J gene: TRBJ1-5; D gene: NA; clone size: many; V gene: TRBV30; CDR3 protein: CAWSVGVNQPQHF; CDR3 DNA: TGTGCCTGGAGTGTCGGTGTTAATCAGCCCCAGCATTTT
J gene: TRBJ2-5; D gene: NA; clone size: many; V gene: TRBV2; CDR3 protein: CASSWGAETQYF; CDR3 DNA: TGTGCCAGCAGCTGGGGCGCGGAGACCCAGTACTTC
J gene: TRBJ2-7; D gene: TRBD2; clone size: few; V gene: TRBV4-2; CDR3 protein: CASSLSGRVDEQYF; CDR3 DNA: TGTGCCAGCAGCCTAAGCGGGAGAGTCGACGAGCAGTACTTC
J gene: TRBJ2-7; D gene: TRBD1; clone size: few; V gene: TRBV12-3/TRBV12-4; CDR3 protein: CASSSSSAGQGAYEQYF; CDR3 DNA: TGTGCCAGCAGTTCGTCCTCCGCGGGACAGGGCGCCTACGAGCAGTACTTC
J gene: TRBJ1-2; D gene: NA; clone size: few; V gene: TRBV12-3/TRBV12-4; CDR3 protein: CASRIGGGRDGYTF; CDR3 DNA: TGTGCCAGCAGGATCGGAGGGGGTAGGGATGGCTACACCTTC
J gene: TRBJ2-2; D gene: TRBD1; clone size: many; V gene: TRBV5-1; CDR3 protein: CASSLDGQGTGELFF; CDR3 DNA: TGCGCCAGCAGCTTGGACGGACAGGGAACCGGGGAGCTGTTTTTT
J gene: TRBJ1-1; D gene: NA; clone size: many; V gene: TRBV30; CDR3 protein: CAWSLWGRTEAFF; CDR3 DNA: TGTGCCTGGAGTCTCTGGGGACGTACTGAAGCTTTCTTT
J gene: TRBJ2-5; D gene: NA; clone size: many; V gene: TRBV28; CDR3 protein: CASSRPGNDQETQYF; CDR3 DNA: TGTGCCAGCAGCCGACCCGGGAACGACCAAGAGACCCAGTACTTC
J gene: TRBJ1-1; D gene: NA; clone size: many; V gene: TRBV5-1; CDR3 protein: CASSLAASGLVNTEAFF; CDR3 DNA: TGCGCCAGCAGCTTGGCCGCATCGGGCCTCGTGAACACTGAAGCTTTCTTT
J gene: TRBJ1-1; D gene: NA; clone size: NA; V gene: TRBV4-1; CDR3 protein: CASSVVMRFPEAFF; CDR3 DNA: TGCGCCAGCAGCGTAGTAATGCGATTTCCTGAAGCTTTCTTT
J gene: TRBJ1-1; D gene: NA; clone size: few; V gene: TRBV7-9; CDR3 protein: CASSLLAAGNTEAFF; CDR3 DNA: TGTGCCAGCAGCCTTTTAGCGGCAGGGAACACTGAAGCTTTCTTT
J gene: TRBJ2-5; D gene: TRBD2; clone size: few; V gene: TRBV7-9; CDR3 protein: CASSPPSGGKETQYF; CDR3 DNA: TGTGCCAGCAGCCCTCCTAGCGGGGGAAAAGAGACCCAGTACTTC